The table lists the clone carrying this TCR beta chain with a few counts. The antigen is not known. Germline CDR1 MDHEN, CDR2 SYDVKM. V was pared by 3 bases and J by 3 bases, with 12 bases between. This CDR3 has 14 amino acids. This specimen belongs to a study of response to subunit inactivated influenza vaccine. Broader study findings: The authors suggested that few new T cells are recruited per seasonal influenza vaccination.

Each CDR3 protein gets one entry after TCRdb re-called the RT-PCR reads with MiXCR. This repertoire shows 530,000 or so distinct CDR3 sequences, around 13% found once; its top ten account for 8.5% to 14%. This TCR was recovered from a man between 50 and 59 years old who received an inactivated influenza vaccine. Sequenced here: PBMCs from blood, sampled 11 to 12 days after vaccination. The chain joins TRBV28 to TRBJ2-7; no definite D call. The CDR3 reads CASSFRGIHYEQYF. The CDR3 DNA is TGTGCCAGCAGTTTTCGAGGTATACACTACGAGCAGTACTTC.